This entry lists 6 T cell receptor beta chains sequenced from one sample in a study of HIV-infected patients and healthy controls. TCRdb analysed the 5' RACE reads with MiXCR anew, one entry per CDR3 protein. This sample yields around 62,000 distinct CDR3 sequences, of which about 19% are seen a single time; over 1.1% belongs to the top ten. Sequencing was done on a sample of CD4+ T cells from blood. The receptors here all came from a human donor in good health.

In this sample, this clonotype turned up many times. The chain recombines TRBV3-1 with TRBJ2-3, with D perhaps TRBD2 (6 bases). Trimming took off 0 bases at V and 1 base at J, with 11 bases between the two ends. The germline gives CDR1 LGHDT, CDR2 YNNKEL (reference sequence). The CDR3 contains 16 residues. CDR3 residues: CASSQDTSPRTDTQYF. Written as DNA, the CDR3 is TGTGCCAGCAGCCAAGACACTAGCCCCCGCACAGATACGCAGTATTTT.

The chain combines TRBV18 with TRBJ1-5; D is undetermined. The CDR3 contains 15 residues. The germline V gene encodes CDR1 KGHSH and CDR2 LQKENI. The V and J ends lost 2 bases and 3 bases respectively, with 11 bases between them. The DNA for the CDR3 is TGTGCCAGCTCACCATCGGGCCCTATCAATCAGCCCCAGCATTTT. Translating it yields CASSPSGPINQPQHF. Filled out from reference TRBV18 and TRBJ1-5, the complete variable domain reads NAGVMQNPRHLVRRRGQEARLRCSPMKGHSHVYWYRQLPEEGLKFMVYLQKENIIDESGMPKERFSAEFPKEGPSILRIQQVVRGDSAAYFCASSPSGPINQPQHFGDGTRLSIL.

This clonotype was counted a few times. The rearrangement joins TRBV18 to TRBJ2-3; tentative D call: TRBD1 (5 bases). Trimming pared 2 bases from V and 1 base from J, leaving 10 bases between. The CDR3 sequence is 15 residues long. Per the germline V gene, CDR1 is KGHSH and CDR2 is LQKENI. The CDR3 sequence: CASSPGQGGTDTQYF. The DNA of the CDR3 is TGTGCCAGCTCACCAGGGCAGGGTGGCACAGATACGCAGTATTTT.

In DNA, the CDR3 is TGTGCCAGCAGTGAAAGCCTAGCGGGAGTCTCCTACAATGAGCAGTTCTTC. Translation: CASSESLAGVSYNEQFF. This rearrangement joins TRBV2 to TRBJ2-1, with 10 bases aligning to TRBD2. The CDR3 has 17 amino acids. Germline V gene lookup returns CDR1 SNHLY and CDR2 FYNNEI. The V gene end was trimmed by 2 bases and the J gene end by 0 bases; junction bases not matched to a gene: 4.

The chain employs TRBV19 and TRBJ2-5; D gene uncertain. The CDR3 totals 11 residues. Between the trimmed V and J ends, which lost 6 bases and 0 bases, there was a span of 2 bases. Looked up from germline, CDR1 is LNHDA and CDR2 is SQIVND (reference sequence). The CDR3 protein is CASRYQETQYF. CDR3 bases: TGTGCCAGTAGATACCAAGAGACCCAGTACTTC.

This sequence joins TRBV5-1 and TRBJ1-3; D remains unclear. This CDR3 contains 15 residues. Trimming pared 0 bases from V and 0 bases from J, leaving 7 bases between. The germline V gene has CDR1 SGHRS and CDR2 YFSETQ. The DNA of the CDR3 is TGCGCCAGCAGCTTGGAACAGAGCTCTGGAAACACCATATATTTT. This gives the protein CASSLEQSSGNTIYF.